The TCR beta chain under discussion was sequenced for a study of T cell responses to AZD1222 COVID-19 vaccine. Points from the study as a whole: Among spike-specific TCRs, nearly half reportedly target unmutated variant regions.

This CDR3 is built from 14 residues. V was pared by 3 bases and J by 2 bases, with 11 bases between. Per the germline V gene, CDR1 is SNHLY and CDR2 is FYNNEI. The table came from immunoSEQ multiplex PCR; TCRdb's copy has only in-frame clones and leaves some out. Here the sample spans some 150,000 clones, just over 90% being singletons. As concerns this clone: The target antigen is unknown.

This material consisted of peripheral blood, taken on day 0 of AZD1222 vaccination. This TCR was recovered from an adult in good health. This chain links TRBV2 with TRBJ2-7; weak D call: TRBD2 (5 bases). The CDR3 sequence: CASSDEGLAYEQYF. CDR3 DNA: TGTGCCAGCAGTGATGAGGGATTGGCCTACGAGCAGTACTTC.